This T cell receptor beta chain was identified during a study of patients and donors after allogeneic stem cell transplantation. The V end lost 3 bases, the J end lost 2 bases, and 8 bases lay between the germline ends. This CDR3 comprises 14 residues. Germline V gene sequence: CDR1 MNHNS, CDR2 SASEGT. One entry per CDR3 protein, called by TCRdb with MiXCR from the RT-PCR reads. The sample carries more than 75,000 distinct CDR3 sequences, roughly 5.1% recorded once. The sequence came from a human donor who was either an allogeneic HSCT recipient or a stem cell or donor lymphocyte infusion donor (not recorded which). It is not recorded whose cells these are; they may come from a transplant donor. This chain uses TRBV6-1 with TRBJ2-1; tentatively, D is TRBD1 (6 bases). Sequencing input: blood, either unsorted or a sorted T cell fraction (not recorded which). As DNA, the CDR3 is TGTGCCAGCAGTGACAGGGGCCCCTACAATGAGCAGTTCTTC. Protein sequence: CASSDRGPYNEQFF.